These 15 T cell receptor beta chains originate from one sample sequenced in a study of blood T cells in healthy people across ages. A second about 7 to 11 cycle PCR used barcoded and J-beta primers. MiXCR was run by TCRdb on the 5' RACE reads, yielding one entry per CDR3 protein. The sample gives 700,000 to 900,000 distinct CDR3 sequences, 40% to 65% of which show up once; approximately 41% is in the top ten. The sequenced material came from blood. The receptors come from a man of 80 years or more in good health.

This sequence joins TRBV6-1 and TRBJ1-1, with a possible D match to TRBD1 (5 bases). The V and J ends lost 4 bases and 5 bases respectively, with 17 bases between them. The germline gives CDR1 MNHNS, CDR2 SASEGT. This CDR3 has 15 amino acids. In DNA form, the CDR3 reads TGTGCCAGCAGTGTTCGGCAGGGAAGTAGGACTGAAGCTTTCTTT. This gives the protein CASSVRQGSRTEAFF.

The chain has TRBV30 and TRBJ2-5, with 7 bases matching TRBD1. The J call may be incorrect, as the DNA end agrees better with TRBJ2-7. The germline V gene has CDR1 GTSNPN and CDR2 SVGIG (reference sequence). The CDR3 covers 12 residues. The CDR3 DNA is TGTGCCTGGAGTCGAGGGGGCAACGAGCAGTACTTC. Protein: CAWSRGGNEQYF.

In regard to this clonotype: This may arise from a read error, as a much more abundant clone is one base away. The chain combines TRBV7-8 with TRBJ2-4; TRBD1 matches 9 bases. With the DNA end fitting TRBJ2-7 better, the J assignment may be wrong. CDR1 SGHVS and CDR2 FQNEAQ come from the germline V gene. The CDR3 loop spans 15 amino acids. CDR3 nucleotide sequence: TGTGCCAGCGGCAACCAACTCGGGACAGGGTACGAGCAGTACTTC. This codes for CASGNQLGTGYEQYF.

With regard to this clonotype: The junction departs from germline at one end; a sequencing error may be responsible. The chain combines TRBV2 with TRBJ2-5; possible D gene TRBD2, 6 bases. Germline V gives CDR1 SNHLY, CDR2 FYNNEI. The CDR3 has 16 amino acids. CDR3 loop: CANSEVGRRSYNEQYF. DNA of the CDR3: TGTGCCAACAGTGAAGTCGGGAGAAGGTCTTACAATGAGCAGTACTTC.

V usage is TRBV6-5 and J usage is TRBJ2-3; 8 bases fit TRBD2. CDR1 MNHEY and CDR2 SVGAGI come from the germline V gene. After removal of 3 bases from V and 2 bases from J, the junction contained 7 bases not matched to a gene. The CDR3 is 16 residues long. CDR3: CASSYGVAGYTDTQYF. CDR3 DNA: TGTGCCAGCAGTTATGGGGTAGCGGGGTACACAGATACGCAGTATTTT.

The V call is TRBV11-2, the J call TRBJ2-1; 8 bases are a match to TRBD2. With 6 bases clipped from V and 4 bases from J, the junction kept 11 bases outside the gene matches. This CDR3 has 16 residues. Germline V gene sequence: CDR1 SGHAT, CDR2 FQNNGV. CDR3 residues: CASRPLRTSNYNEQFF. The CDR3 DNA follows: TGTGCCAGCAGGCCATTAAGGACTAGCAATTACAATGAGCAGTTCTTC.

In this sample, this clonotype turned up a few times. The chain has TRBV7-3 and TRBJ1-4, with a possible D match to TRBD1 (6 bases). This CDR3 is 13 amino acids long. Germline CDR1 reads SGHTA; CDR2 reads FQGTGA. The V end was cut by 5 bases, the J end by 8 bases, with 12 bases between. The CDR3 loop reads CASSPGAREKLFF. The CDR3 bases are TGTGCCAGCAGCCCAGGGGCACGCGAAAAACTGTTTTTT.

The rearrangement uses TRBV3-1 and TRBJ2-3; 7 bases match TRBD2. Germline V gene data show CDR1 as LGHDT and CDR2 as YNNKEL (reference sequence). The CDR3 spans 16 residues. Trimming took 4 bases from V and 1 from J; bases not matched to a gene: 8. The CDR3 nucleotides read TGTGCCAGCAGCCCACAAAGGACTAGGGGCACAGATACGCAGTATTTT. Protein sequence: CASSPQRTRGTDTQYF.

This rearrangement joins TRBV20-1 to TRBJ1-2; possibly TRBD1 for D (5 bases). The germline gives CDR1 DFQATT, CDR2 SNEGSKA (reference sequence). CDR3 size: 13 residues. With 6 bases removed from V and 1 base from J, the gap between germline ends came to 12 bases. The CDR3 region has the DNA TGCAGTGCCACCGGACACCGTAACTATGGCTACACCTTC. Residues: CSATGHRNYGYTF.

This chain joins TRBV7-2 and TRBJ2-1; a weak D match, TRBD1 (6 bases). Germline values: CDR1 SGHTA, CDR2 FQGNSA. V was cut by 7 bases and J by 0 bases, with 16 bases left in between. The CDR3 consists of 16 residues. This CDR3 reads CASTLAGTSSYNEQFF. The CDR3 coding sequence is TGTGCCAGCACTCTTGCCGGGACAAGCTCCTACAATGAGCAGTTCTTC.

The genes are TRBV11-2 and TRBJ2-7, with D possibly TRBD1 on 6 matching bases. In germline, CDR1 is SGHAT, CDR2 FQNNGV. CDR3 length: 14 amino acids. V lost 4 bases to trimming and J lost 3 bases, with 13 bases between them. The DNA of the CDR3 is TGTGCCAGCAGCTCACCTTCAGGGGACTACGAGCAGTACTTC. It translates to CASSSPSGDYEQYF.

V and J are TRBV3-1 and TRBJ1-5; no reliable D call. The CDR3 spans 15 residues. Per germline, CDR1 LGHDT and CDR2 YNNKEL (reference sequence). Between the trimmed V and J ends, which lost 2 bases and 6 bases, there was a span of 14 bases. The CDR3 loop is CASSQLGKGIQPQHF. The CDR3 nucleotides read TGTGCCAGCAGCCAATTGGGGAAGGGTATTCAGCCCCAGCATTTT.

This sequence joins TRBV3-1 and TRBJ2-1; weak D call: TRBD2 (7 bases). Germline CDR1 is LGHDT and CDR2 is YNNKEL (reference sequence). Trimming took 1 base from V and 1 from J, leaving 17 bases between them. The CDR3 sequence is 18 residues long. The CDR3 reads CASSQVGGAGRSYNEQFF. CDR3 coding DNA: TGTGCCAGCAGCCAAGTGGGGGGGGCGGGTAGGTCCTACAATGAGCAGTTCTTC.

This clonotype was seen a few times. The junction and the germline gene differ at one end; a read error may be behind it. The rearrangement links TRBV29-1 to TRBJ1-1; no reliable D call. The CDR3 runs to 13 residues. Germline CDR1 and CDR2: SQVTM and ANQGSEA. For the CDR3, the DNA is TGCAGCGTTTCAATAAACCTGAACGCTGAAGCTTTCTTT. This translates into CSVSINLNAEAFF.

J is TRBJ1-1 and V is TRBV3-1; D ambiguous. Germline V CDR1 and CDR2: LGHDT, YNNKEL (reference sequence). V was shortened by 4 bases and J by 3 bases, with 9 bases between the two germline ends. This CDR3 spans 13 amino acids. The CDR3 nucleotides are TGTGCCAGCAGCCCCTACTCGGACACTGAAGCTTTCTTT. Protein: CASSPYSDTEAFF.